These 10 T cell receptor beta chains share one sample of origin, sequenced in a study of cytomegalovirus exposure and HLA in healthy donors. Primers for the PCR totalled 60 Vbeta and 13 Jbeta. Measured with immunoSEQ multiplex PCR; TCRdb has only the in-frame clones, and not every one. The sample lists around 100,000 clones; 84% were seen once. Sequencing was carried out using PBMCs. The source of these receptors is a woman aged 18 to 35 in good health and CMV-seronegative.

CDR3 in DNA: TGTGCCAGCAGTGACTCGGCGGGAACAGGAGATGAGCAGTTCTTC. Protein product: CASSDSAGTGDEQFF. This sequence joins TRBV6-4 and TRBJ2-1; D might be TRBD2 (6 bases). Germline values: CDR1 MRHNA, CDR2 SNTAGT. The CDR3 is 15 residues long. V lost 0 bases, J lost 8 bases, and 14 bases lay in between.

Notes on this clone: The identical CDR3 is also encoded by other nucleotide sequences in the sample. V and J are TRBV18 and TRBJ2-7; 9 nucleotides line up with TRBD1. V lost 0 bases, J lost 3 bases, and 0 bases stayed unmatched. The CDR3 loop spans 14 amino acids. Germline assignment: CDR1 KGHSH and CDR2 LQKENI. The CDR3 DNA sequence: TGTGCCAGCTCACCACCGGGACAGGGCTACGAGCAGTACTTC. Protein product: CASSPPGQGYEQYF.

This clone was picked up a small number of times. This chain joins TRBV10-3 and TRBJ2-3, with D uncertain. This CDR3 is built from 15 residues. V lost 2 bases and J 2 bases, leaving 11 bases between the germline ends. Germline-derived CDR1 and CDR2 are ENHRY and SYGVKD. CDR3 in DNA: TGTGCCATCAGTGAGGGGCTGGGTGCCACAGATACGCAGTATTTT. Translated: CAISEGLGATDTQYF.

In this sample, this clone turned up a few times. The chain recombines TRBV5-6 with TRBJ1-1, with D possibly matching TRBD1 (6 bases). V was clipped by 4 bases and J by 0 bases, with 13 bases between them. This CDR3 spans 15 amino acids. The germline gives CDR1 SGHDT, CDR2 YYEEEE. CDR3 nucleotide sequence: TGTGCCAGCAGCGTGATGACAGGAATGAACACTGAAGCTTTCTTT. This codes for CASSVMTGMNTEAFF.

Remarks on this clone: Mismatch with germline at one junction end may stem from a read error. The CDR3 DNA sequence: TGTGCCACCAGCAGAGGGGACTACACAGGTACGCAGTATTTT. Translated: CATSRGDYTGTQYF. The chain joins TRBV15 to TRBJ2-3, with 7 bases that match TRBD2. The length of the CDR3 is 14 residues. The germline CDR1 and CDR2 sequences are LNHNV and YYDKDF (reference sequence).

This clone was found once. The chain uses TRBV7-3 and TRBJ2-3, with 12 bases aligning to TRBD1. This CDR3 is built from 16 residues. CDR1 and CDR2 from the germline V gene are SGHTA and FQGTGA. V was pared by 2 bases and J by 6 bases, with 6 bases of the junction left unmatched. Here the CDR3 reads CASSLFGTGGLDTQYF. DNA of the CDR3: TGTGCCAGCAGCTTATTCGGGACAGGGGGCTTGGATACGCAGTATTTT. The full variable domain, with the rest looked up from reference TRBV7-3 and TRBJ2-3, is GAGVSQTPSNKVTEKGKYVELRCDPISGHTALYWYRQSLGQGPEFLIYFQGTGAADDSGLPNDRFFAVRPEGSVSTLKIQRTERGDSAVYLCASSLFGTGGLDTQYFGPGTRLTVL.

The rearrangement links TRBV4-3 to TRBJ2-7; 8 bases agree with TRBD2. Germline V lookup: CDR1 LGHNA, CDR2 YSLEER. Losses at the gene ends were 0 bases for V and 2 bases for J; bases not matched to a gene: 6. The CDR3 runs 16 residues. DNA of the CDR3: TGCGCCAGCAGCCAAGATTTCGCAGCGGGGGCCTACGAGCAGTACTTC. Translated, it gives CASSQDFAAGAYEQYF.

This clone was recorded a few times. The gene calls are TRBV4-2 and TRBJ2-7, with 10 nucleotides matching TRBD2. Germline-derived CDR1 and CDR2 are LGHNA and YNFKEQ. The CDR3 extends over 15 amino acids. After removal of 6 bases from V and 4 bases from J, the junction contained 9 bases not matched to a gene. CDR3: CASSPSGSGTYEQYF. DNA of the CDR3: TGTGCCAGCAGTCCTAGCGGGAGTGGGACTTACGAGCAGTACTTC.

This chain joins TRBV7-8 and TRBJ1-5; D remains unclear. The CDR3 runs 15 residues. Germline V gives CDR1 SGHVS, CDR2 FQNEAQ. V lost 1 base and J lost 7, with 14 bases in between. CDR3 sequence reads: CASSLGRAGSQPQHF. The CDR3 DNA sequence: TGTGCCAGCAGCTTAGGGCGGGCAGGTTCCCAGCCCCAGCATTTT.

This rearrangement joins TRBV11-2 to TRBJ2-3; 10 nucleotides agree with TRBD2. The CDR3 covers 16 residues. The germline gives CDR1 SGHAT, CDR2 FQNNGV. The ends lost 5 bases at V and 6 bases at J; junction bases unmatched: 11. This CDR3 is CASSMGASGSGDTQYF. CDR3 in DNA: TGTGCCAGCAGCATGGGGGCTAGCGGGAGTGGGGATACGCAGTATTTT. The variable domain in full, completed from reference TRBV11-2 and TRBJ2-3, reads EAGVAQSPRYKIIEKRQSVAFWCNPISGHATLYWYQQILGQGPKLLIQFQNNGVVDDSQLPKDRFSAERLKGVDSTLKIQPAKLEDSAVYLCASSMGASGSGDTQYFGPGTRLTVL.